What follows describes a single T cell receptor (beta chain). CDR3 size: 16 residues. CDR1 SGHDT and CDR2 YYEEEE come from the germline V gene. Trimming at V came to 4 bases and at J to 4 bases, leaving 10 bases not matched to a gene. The sample is drawn from a study of cytomegalovirus exposure and HLA in healthy donors. This table comes from immunoSEQ multiplex PCR, and its TCRdb copy is limited to in-frame clones, with some not included. The sample holds 150,000 to 200,000 clones; roughly 86% are singletons and the top ten take 10%. Material: PBMCs. The sequence derives from a woman aged 18-29 years in good health and CMV-seropositive. The chain combines TRBV5-6 with TRBJ2-5, with TRBD2 matching over 10 bases. In DNA, the CDR3 is TGTGCCAGCAGCCCGTTTAGCGGGAGGATAGGAGAGACCCAGTACTTC. Its translation is CASSPFSGRIGETQYF.